The rows below give T cell receptor beta chains drawn from one sample of a study of cytomegalovirus exposure and HLA in healthy donors. Only in-frame clones appear in the TCRdb table, and some are missing; sequencing was by immunoSEQ multiplex PCR. The table includes 150,000 to 190,000 clones, around 72% detected once. The sample was PBMCs. These receptor sequences come from a man younger than 35 in good health and CMV-seronegative. Both conserved end residues are part of each CDR3. Fields, in order: D gene, J gene, V gene, clone size, CDR3 DNA, CDR3 protein. The D gene is left open where the match is weak. Clone size, where shown, is once, few, many, or a class for clones that have expanded.

TRBD1 | TRBJ1-5 | TRBV5-1 | . | TGCGCCAGCAGCTTAACAGGGGGCTCGGGTCAGCCCCAGCATTTT | CASSLTGGSGQPQHF
TRBD2 | TRBJ2-1 | TRBV10-3 | . | TGTGCCATCAGTGTTTCACTAGCGGGGGATGAGCAGTTCTTC | CAISVSLAGDEQFF
. | TRBJ2-4 | TRBV9 | . | TGTGCCAGCAGCGTAGATTACTATGACATTCAGTACTTC | CASSVDYYDIQYF
TRBD1 | TRBJ1-5 | TRBV19 | . | TGTGCCAGCCGGGACAGGGGCAGGAGCAATCAGCCCCAGCATTTT | CASRDRGRSNQPQHF
TRBD2 | TRBJ2-7 | TRBV19 | . | TGTGCCAGCCAACTAGCGGAAAGCTACGAGCAGTACTTC | CASQLAESYEQYF
. | TRBJ2-1 | TRBV4-3 | few | TGCGCCAGCAGCCAAGATTTGGAGAGGGTGGGCTACAATGAGCAGTTCTTC | CASSQDLERVGYNEQFF
TRBD2 | TRBJ2-3 | TRBV4-1 | . | TGCGCCAGCAGCCAAGAACTAGCGGAAGGATTCACAGATACGCAGTATTTT | CASSQELAEGFTDTQYF
. | TRBJ1-3 | TRBV5-1 | . | TGCGCCAGCAGTCTAGGGGCGTTCGGAAACACCATATATTTT | CASSLGAFGNTIYF
TRBD2 | TRBJ2-2 | TRBV9 | . | TGTGCCAGCAGCACACTAGCGGGAGCTACCGGGGAGCTGTTTTTT | CASSTLAGATGELFF
TRBD2 | TRBJ2-7 | TRBV6-5 | . | TGTGCCAGCAGTTACGCGTCTAGCGGGACATACGAGCAGTACTTC | CASSYASSGTYEQYF